This T cell receptor beta chain was captured in a study of a mutant IDH1 vaccine in newly diagnosed glioma. The wider study: Those enrolled had earlier been treated with radiotherapy, temozolomide, or both, mostly both. Findings and limits, study-wide: It was more than 80% of patients that developed vaccine-induced immune responses. Top-clonotype changes in peripheral T cells seemed unrelated to pseudoprogression.

Turning to this clone: Its antigen is unidentified.

Time point meaning: baseline, week 1 (first vaccination visit). Treatment denoted: pre-vaccination baseline after standard-of-care therapy. The CDR3 sequence is 15 residues long. Germline values: CDR1 MDHEN, CDR2 SYDVKM. V shed 7 bases and J 1 base; nucleotides not matched to a gene: 9. Sequencing was performed with immunoSEQ multiplex PCR; in TCRdb, only in-frame clones are kept and a portion is missing. The sample carries about 96,000 clones, about four fifths recorded once. The TCR comes from a man aged 35-49 years with glioma. The chain couples TRBV28 to TRBJ2-5; 7 nucleotides line up with TRBD2. The material sequenced was PBMCs, taken from a glioma patient treated with radiotherapy, temozolomide or both. The CDR3 loop is CASTVGGGIQETQYF. DNA of the CDR3: TGTGCCAGCACTGTTGGGGGAGGGATCCAAGAGACCCAGTACTTC.